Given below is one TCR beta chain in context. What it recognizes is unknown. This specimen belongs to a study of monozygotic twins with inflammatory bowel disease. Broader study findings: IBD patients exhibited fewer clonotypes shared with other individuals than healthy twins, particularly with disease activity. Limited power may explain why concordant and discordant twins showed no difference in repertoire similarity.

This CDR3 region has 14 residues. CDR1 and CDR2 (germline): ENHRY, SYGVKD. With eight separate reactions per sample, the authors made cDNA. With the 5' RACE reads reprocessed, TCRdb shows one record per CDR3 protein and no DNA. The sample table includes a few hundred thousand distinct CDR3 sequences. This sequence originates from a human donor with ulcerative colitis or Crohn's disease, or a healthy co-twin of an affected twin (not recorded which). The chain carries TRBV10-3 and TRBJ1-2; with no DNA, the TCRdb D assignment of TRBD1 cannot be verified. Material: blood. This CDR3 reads CAISEKGESYGYTF.